Listed below are T cell receptor beta chains from one sample, sequenced in a study of vaccination and CD4 T cells after COVID-19. TCRdb re-called the PCR reads through MiXCR, storing one row per CDR3 protein. The sample has fewer than 20,000 distinct CDR3 sequences; about half are singletons. Their target antigens are unknown. Material for sequencing was CD4+ T cells from blood, cultured in vitro. The origin of the receptors is a human donor who had recovered from COVID-19. Both conserved end residues are part of each CDR3. A D gene is named only where the DNA matches it firmly. Expanded clones get a size class; other rows say once, few or many, or leave the size out.

V gene	clone size	J gene	D gene	CDR3 DNA	CDR3 protein
TRBV19	NA	TRBJ1-5	NA	TGTGTCAGTAGTTCGACAGGTTCTAATCAGCCCCAGCATTTT	CVSSSTGSNQPQHF
TRBV7-2	few	TRBJ1-2	TRBD1	TGTGCCAGCAGCTTAGCGGGACAGAGTGGCTACACCTTC	CASSLAGQSGYTF
TRBV11-3	once	TRBJ2-3	TRBD2	TGTGCCAGCAGCTTCCGGACTAGCGGGGGGTCAGATACGCAGTATTTT	CASSFRTSGGSDTQYF
TRBV24-1	NA	TRBJ2-2	TRBD1	TGTGCCACCGGGACAGGGACGAACACCGGGGAGCTGTTTTTT	CATGTGTNTGELFF
TRBV19	NA	TRBJ2-7	NA	TGTGCCAGTAGTATCGGGGTTTCCCCTTTTGAGCAGTACTTC	CASSIGVSPFEQYF
TRBV6-2/TRBV6-3	few	TRBJ2-1	NA	TGTGCCAGCAGTCCCGCTAGGGCCTCCTACAATGAGCAGTTCTTC	CASSPARASYNEQFF
TRBV7-9	NA	TRBJ2-3	TRBD1	TGTGCCAGCAGCTTTACGACAGGGGGTCGAAGGGATACGCAGTATTTT	CASSFTTGGRRDTQYF
TRBV7-2	NA	TRBJ2-3	TRBD1	TGTGCCAGCAGCTTAGGGCGGACAGGGCGTGGTGGGCAGTATTTT	CASSLGRTGRGGQYF
TRBV12-3/TRBV12-4	NA	TRBJ2-2	TRBD1	TGTGCCAGCAGTTCCCGGGACAGGGGATTCGGGGAGCTGTTTTTT	CASSSRDRGFGELFF
TRBV24-1	NA	TRBJ2-5	TRBD1	TGTGCCACCAGTGATCGGGACAGGGTTGGGCAAGAGACCCAGTACTTC	CATSDRDRVGQETQYF
TRBV28	few	TRBJ2-7	TRBD2	TGTGCCAGCGGAGTGGCGCGGGAGGTCTTCGAGCAGTACTTC	CASGVAREVFEQYF
TRBV6-1	NA	TRBJ1-2	NA	TGTGCCAGCAGTGAATCAGGGACCTATGGCTACACCTTC	CASSESGTYGYTF